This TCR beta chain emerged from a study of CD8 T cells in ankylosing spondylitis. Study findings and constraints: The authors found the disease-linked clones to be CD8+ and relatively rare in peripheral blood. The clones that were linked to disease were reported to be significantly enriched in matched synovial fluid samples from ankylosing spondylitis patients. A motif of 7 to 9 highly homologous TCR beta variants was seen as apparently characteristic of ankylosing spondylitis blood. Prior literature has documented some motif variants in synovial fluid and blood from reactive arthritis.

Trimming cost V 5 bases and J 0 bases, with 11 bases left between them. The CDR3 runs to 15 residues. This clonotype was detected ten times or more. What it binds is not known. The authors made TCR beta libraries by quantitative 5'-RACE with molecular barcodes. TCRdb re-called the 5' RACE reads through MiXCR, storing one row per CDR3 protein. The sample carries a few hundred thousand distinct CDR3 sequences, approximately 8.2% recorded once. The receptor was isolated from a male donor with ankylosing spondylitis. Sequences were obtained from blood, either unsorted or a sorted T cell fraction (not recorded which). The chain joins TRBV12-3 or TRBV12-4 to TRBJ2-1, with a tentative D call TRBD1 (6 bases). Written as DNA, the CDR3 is TGTGCCAGCAGTCCCCAGGGGAGCTCCTACAATGAGCAGTTCTTC. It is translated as CASSPQGSSYNEQFF.